This entry concerns a single T cell receptor beta chain. The antigen is undetermined. One junction end disagrees with the germline gene, perhaps due to a read error. The template was RNA from unsorted bulk tissue. The normal lung tissue was taken more than 3 cm from the tumor edge. This CDR3 has 14 residues. Germline V gene sequence: CDR1 MNHNY, CDR2 SVGAGI (reference sequence). TCRbeta libraries were built with three rounds of nested PCR, modified from ARM-PCR. A single record per CDR3 protein comes from TCRdb applying MiXCR to the multiplex PCR reads. The top ten clones hold around two fifths of a sample with approximately 82,000 distinct CDR3 sequences, 76% of them seen once. The data originate from a study of tumor and adjacent non-tumor tissue in lung cancer. Across the whole study: Aged about 30 to 76 years, patients included fewer than 11 men and roughly five women with stage I to III disease.

Study-wide findings and caveats: Significantly higher TCR diversity was found in tumor than normal lung.

Material: distant non-tumor lung tissue. The J gene is TRBJ2-7, the V gene TRBV6-6; 10 nucleotides line up with TRBD1. The TCR sequence derives from a man aged 65 to 85 with non-small cell lung cancer. CDR3 nucleotides: TGTGACAGCACCCCCGGACAGGGGGTGAGGGAGCAGTATTTC. Translating gives CDSTPGQGVREQYF.